This is a list of T cell receptor beta chains from one sample in a study of blood T cell repertoires in COVID-19. TCRdb's table, derived via immunoSEQ multiplex PCR, lists solely in-frame clones and lacks some. Counted here are approximately 340,000 clones, approximately 91% occurring once; the ten biggest clones make up 0.8% to 0.9%. The specimen was PBMCs or T cells enriched from blood (not recorded which). The receptors derive from a woman aged 40 to 50 who had been exposed to COVID-19. Each CDR3 is given with its conserved first and last residue. Each record gives: D gene, clone size, J gene, V gene, CDR3 DNA, CDR3 protein. D genes are given only for firm matches. A row's size may be missing; if present it is once, few, many or a size class.

D gene: -; clone size: -; J gene: TRBJ2-4; V gene: TRBV14; CDR3 DNA: TGTGCCAGCAGCCAGCGGTGGGCCAAAAACATTCAGTACTTC; CDR3 protein: CASSQRWAKNIQYF
D gene: -; clone size: -; J gene: TRBJ1-2; V gene: TRBV21-1; CDR3 DNA: TGTGCCAGCAGCAAAGGGAGGGCGAAGGGCGGCTATGGCTACACCTTC; CDR3 protein: CASSKGRAKGGYGYTF
D gene: -; clone size: -; J gene: TRBJ1-1; V gene: TRBV5-5; CDR3 DNA: TGTGCCAGCAGGCAGACAGGAGCATTTGAAGCTTTCTTT; CDR3 protein: CASRQTGAFEAFF
D gene: TRBD1; clone size: -; J gene: TRBJ1-1; V gene: TRBV18; CDR3 DNA: TGTGCCAGCTCAAGGGACAGGGGGCTAATCACTGAAGCTTTCTTT; CDR3 protein: CASSRDRGLITEAFF
D gene: -; clone size: -; J gene: TRBJ1-1; V gene: TRBV5-1; CDR3 DNA: TGCGCCAGCAGCTTGGACGGCGGGGCCGAGAACACTGAAGCTTTCTTT; CDR3 protein: CASSLDGGAENTEAFF
D gene: TRBD2; clone size: -; J gene: TRBJ2-5; V gene: TRBV5-1; CDR3 DNA: TGCGCCAGCAGCTCCCGAGCGGGGGATCAAGAGACCCAGTACTTC; CDR3 protein: CASSSRAGDQETQYF
D gene: -; clone size: -; J gene: TRBJ2-1; V gene: TRBV2; CDR3 DNA: TGTGCCAGCATCCCGCATCTAACAGACGTAGGCAATGAGCAGTTCTTC; CDR3 protein: CASIPHLTDVGNEQFF
D gene: -; clone size: -; J gene: TRBJ1-4; V gene: TRBV15; CDR3 DNA: TGTGCCACCAGCTTAGTAACCGCACCACCAAATGAAAAACTGTTTTTT; CDR3 protein: CATSLVTAPPNEKLFF
D gene: -; clone size: -; J gene: TRBJ1-1; V gene: TRBV7-3; CDR3 DNA: TGTGCCAGCAGCCTCTACAGGGAATCGACTGAAGCTTTCTTT; CDR3 protein: CASSLYRESTEAFF
D gene: -; clone size: -; J gene: TRBJ2-7; V gene: TRBV7-6; CDR3 DNA: TGTGCCAGCAGCTTAGTCGCGGACTACGAGCAGTACTTC; CDR3 protein: CASSLVADYEQYF
D gene: -; clone size: -; J gene: TRBJ1-1; V gene: TRBV19; CDR3 DNA: TGTGCCAGTAGTGCGGACAGTGGGAACACTGAAGCTTTCTTT; CDR3 protein: CASSADSGNTEAFF
D gene: TRBD1; clone size: -; J gene: TRBJ2-7; V gene: TRBV15; CDR3 DNA: TGTGCCACCAGCAGGGGAACCGGGACAGGACCCTACGAGCAGTACTTC; CDR3 protein: CATSRGTGTGPYEQYF
D gene: -; clone size: -; J gene: TRBJ2-1; V gene: TRBV18; CDR3 DNA: TGTGCCAGCTCACCACCGGACACCTTGGGTGAGCAGTTCTTC; CDR3 protein: CASSPPDTLGEQFF
D gene: TRBD1; clone size: -; J gene: TRBJ2-5; V gene: TRBV5-4; CDR3 DNA: TGTGCCAGCAGCCGTGGACAGGCCCAAGAGACCCAGTACTTC; CDR3 protein: CASSRGQAQETQYF
D gene: TRBD1; clone size: -; J gene: TRBJ2-7; V gene: TRBV12-3/TRBV12-4; CDR3 DNA: TGTGCCAGCAGCCTAACAGGGGTCCACGAGCAGTACTTC; CDR3 protein: CASSLTGVHEQYF
D gene: -; clone size: once; J gene: TRBJ2-5; V gene: TRBV7-2; CDR3 DNA: TGTGCCAGCAGCATAAAAACTAGCAGAGAGACCCAGTACTTC; CDR3 protein: CASSIKTSRETQYF
D gene: TRBD1; clone size: -; J gene: TRBJ1-4; V gene: TRBV4-1; CDR3 DNA: TGCGCCAGCAGCCAAGCCGGGACAGGGGGAGAAAAACTGTTTTTT; CDR3 protein: CASSQAGTGGEKLFF
D gene: -; clone size: -; J gene: TRBJ1-2; V gene: TRBV18; CDR3 DNA: TGTGCCAGCTCACCCCCCGGGGAGGAAGGCTACACCTTC; CDR3 protein: CASSPPGEEGYTF
D gene: -; clone size: -; J gene: TRBJ1-6; V gene: TRBV12-3/TRBV12-4; CDR3 DNA: TGTGCCAGCAGAGGGACAAATAATTCACCCCTCCACTTT; CDR3 protein: CASRGTNNSPLHF
D gene: -; clone size: -; J gene: TRBJ1-4; V gene: TRBV27; CDR3 DNA: TGTGCCAGCAGGCAAACAGGGTATGAAAAACTGTTTTTT; CDR3 protein: CASRQTGYEKLFF
D gene: TRBD1; clone size: -; J gene: TRBJ1-2; V gene: TRBV25-1; CDR3 DNA: TGTGCCAGCAGTGACTCTCCTACAGGGGGCGCGGGGGGCTACACCTTC; CDR3 protein: CASSDSPTGGAGGYTF
D gene: -; clone size: -; J gene: TRBJ2-5; V gene: TRBV3-1/TRBV3-2; CDR3 DNA: TGTGCCAGCAGCCAAGGTTGGGGGACTGAAGAGACCCAGTACTTC; CDR3 protein: CASSQGWGTEETQYF
D gene: -; clone size: -; J gene: TRBJ2-2; V gene: TRBV9; CDR3 DNA: TGTGCCAGCAGCCTCGATTGGGGGGCCGGGGAGCTGTTTTTT; CDR3 protein: CASSLDWGAGELFF
D gene: TRBD1; clone size: -; J gene: TRBJ2-2; V gene: TRBV7-3; CDR3 DNA: TGTGCCAGCAGACCGACAGGGGGGAACACCGGGGAGCTGTTTTTT; CDR3 protein: CASRPTGGNTGELFF
D gene: TRBD1; clone size: -; J gene: TRBJ1-2; V gene: TRBV14; CDR3 DNA: TGTGCCAGCAGCCCAGGACAGGGAAAGGGATCACGTGGCTACACCTTC; CDR3 protein: CASSPGQGKGSRGYTF
D gene: TRBD1; clone size: -; J gene: TRBJ1-2; V gene: TRBV10-3; CDR3 DNA: TGTGCCATCAGCCGGGGACAGAGTAACTATGGCTACACCTTC; CDR3 protein: CAISRGQSNYGYTF
D gene: TRBD1; clone size: -; J gene: TRBJ2-6; V gene: TRBV7-9; CDR3 DNA: TGTGCCAGCAGCTTAGTGAGGGGGCGCGCCGGGGCCAACGTCCTGACTTTC; CDR3 protein: CASSLVRGRAGANVLTF
D gene: TRBD1; clone size: -; J gene: TRBJ1-1; V gene: TRBV5-4; CDR3 DNA: TGTGCCAGCAGCTTAGGGGGACAGGTAATTCCTGAAGCTTTCTTT; CDR3 protein: CASSLGGQVIPEAFF
D gene: TRBD1; clone size: -; J gene: TRBJ1-5; V gene: TRBV19; CDR3 DNA: TGTGCCAGTAGTACCTCCTCAAGACAGGGGCACCAGCCCCAGCATTTT; CDR3 protein: CASSTSSRQGHQPQHF
D gene: -; clone size: once; J gene: TRBJ1-2; V gene: TRBV10-3; CDR3 DNA: TGTGCCATCAGTGGGACAGCAGCCTATGGCTACACCTTC; CDR3 protein: CAISGTAAYGYTF
D gene: TRBD1; clone size: -; J gene: TRBJ1-3; V gene: TRBV10-3; CDR3 DNA: TGTGCCATCAGGGCACCGGGACAGGGCCAGTCTGGAAACACCATATATTTT; CDR3 protein: CAIRAPGQGQSGNTIYF
D gene: TRBD1; clone size: -; J gene: TRBJ2-7; V gene: TRBV7-8; CDR3 DNA: TGTGCCAGCAGCATAAGGACAGGGAGCTCCTACGAGCAGTACTTC; CDR3 protein: CASSIRTGSSYEQYF
D gene: -; clone size: -; J gene: TRBJ1-1; V gene: TRBV3-1/TRBV3-2; CDR3 DNA: TGTGCCAGCAGAGGAGCTGGCACTGAAGCTTTCTTT; CDR3 protein: CASRGAGTEAFF